The clone carrying this T cell receptor (beta chain) came up a few times. What it recognizes is unknown. This sample was included in a study of CD8 T cells in ankylosing spondylitis. Notes on the study in general: Significantly higher representation of disease-linked clones was reported for matched ankylosing spondylitis synovial fluid. Made up of fewer than ten highly homologous variants, a TCR beta motif appeared characteristic of ankylosing spondylitis blood.

Each TCR beta library was made by quantitative 5'-RACE that incorporated molecular barcodes. TCRdb re-called the 5' RACE reads through MiXCR, storing one row per CDR3 protein. Of more than 250,000 distinct CDR3 sequences in the sample, roughly 10% were seen once. The CDR3 has 14 amino acids. Germline V CDR1 and CDR2: SGHRS, YFSETQ. V dropped 2 bases and J dropped 2 bases, with 8 bases sitting between them. The sequence derives from a female donor with ankylosing spondylitis or in good health (not recorded which). This rearrangement joins TRBV5-1 to TRBJ2-1; no definite D call. The sequenced sample was blood, either unsorted or a sorted T cell fraction (not recorded which). For the CDR3, the DNA is TGCGCCAGCAGCTTAATGGAACCCTACAATGAGCAGTTCTTC. Amino acids: CASSLMEPYNEQFF.